The text below deals with one TCR beta chain. The record originates from a study of blood T cell repertoires in COVID-19. Study summary: The origin of the acute and convalescent COVID-19 samples was the United States, Italy and Spain.

This CDR3 contains 14 residues. V lost 8 bases and J lost 4; bases outside the gene matches: 10. CDR1 is MNHEY, CDR2 SVGAGI, per germline. Produced via immunoSEQ multiplex PCR; TCRdb's table is partial and in-frame only. The sample has over 90,000 clones, roughly 82% seen once; the top ten hold about 7%. This clonotype was sampled from a man aged 50 to 59 with active or convalescent COVID-19. V is TRBV6-5 and J is TRBJ1-2; TRBD1 matches 7 bases. Sequences were obtained from peripheral blood. The CDR3 nucleotides read TGTGCCAGCTCTATGTCAGGGGGTAGCTATGGCTACACCTTC. Residues: CASSMSGGSYGYTF.